This TCR beta chain was found in a study of Ad26.COV2.S vaccination and SARS-CoV-2 variants. V was cut by 6 bases and J by 4 bases, with 10 bases left in between. This CDR3 has 13 residues. The germline CDR1 and CDR2 sequences are SEHNR and FQNEAQ (reference sequence). The sample's treatment: some 20 received Ad26.COV2.S at low or high dose, single or two shots; roughly five received placebo; per-sample allocation not given. All samples were drawn on day 63, counting from the first vaccine or placebo injection. The administered vaccine (an Ad26 vector) expressed Wuhan-strain SARS-CoV-2 spike. Study findings and constraints: People given the vaccine had a wider spike-specific TCR breadth than placebo recipients did. Substantial breadth was reportedly displayed by spike-specific CD8+ and CD4+ T cell responses after vaccination.

Method: immunoSEQ multiplex PCR; TCRdb's copy keeps in-frame clones and lacks some. The data hold roughly 700,000 clones, with more than 70% observed a single time. In regard to this clone: What it recognizes is unknown.

The sequencing here drew on peripheral blood, taken in a trial of Ad26.COV2.S vaccine versus placebo. The source of this sequence is a person aged 18-65 years who received the Ad26.COV2.S COVID-19 vaccine or a placebo. The chain joins TRBV7-9 to TRBJ1-3, with D uncertain. The chain's CDR3 is CASSYTVGNTIYF. In DNA form, the CDR3 reads TGTGCCAGCAGTTACACAGTGGGAAACACCATATATTTT.